This T cell receptor beta chain was found in a study of blood T cell repertoires in COVID-19. This clone was counted only a few times. Assay used: immunoSEQ multiplex PCR; TCRdb lists only in-frame clones, some missing. Among roughly 430,000 clones listed, more than 70% were seen once. CDR3 length: 21 amino acids. V shed 0 bases, J shed 0 bases, and the junction held 13 bases outside the gene matches. From germline, CDR1 is SGDLS and CDR2 YYNGEE. This sequence joins TRBV9 and TRBJ2-6, with 9 bases identical to TRBD1. The sequence derives from a woman between 18 and 29 years old who had been exposed to COVID-19. Sequencing was done on a sample of PBMCs or T cells enriched from blood (not recorded which). The CDR3 DNA is TGTGCCAGCAGCGTAGCTCTCAGTACCGGACAGGGGCCCTCTGGGGCCAACGTCCTGACTTTC. Translated: CASSVALSTGQGPSGANVLTF.